This T cell receptor (beta chain) was profiled in a study of T cell responses to AZD1222 COVID-19 vaccine. Of note for this clone: What it binds is unknown.

V gave up 2 bases and J gave up 3 bases, with 14 bases separating them. Germline V gene data show CDR1 as KGHSH and CDR2 as LQKENI. The CDR3 length is 16 residues. The table came from immunoSEQ multiplex PCR; TCRdb's copy has only in-frame clones and leaves some out. This table holds 120,000 or so clones, about nine tenths found once. Study-wide results and caveats: At baseline, just 6 or 7 AZD1222 recipients tested seropositive. The span of vaccine-associated CD4 TCRs extended across spike, with dominance at 160-218 and 743-854. Most donors were white British and more were female, and clonal diversity was possibly underestimated. Close to half of spike-specific TCRs reportedly recognize unmutated variant regions.

This receptor was obtained from an adult in good health. This material consisted of peripheral blood, taken on day 0 of AZD1222 vaccination. The rearrangement uses TRBV18 and TRBJ1-5; D gene uncertain. CDR3: CASSPGARSNNQPQHF. The CDR3 DNA is TGTGCCAGCTCACCAGGTGCCAGGAGTAACAATCAGCCCCAGCATTTT.